This is a list of T cell receptor beta chains from one sample in a study of OX40 agonist ivuxolimab in advanced cancers. Sequenced by immunoSEQ multiplex PCR; TCRdb stores in-frame clones only, minus some. The sample contains roughly 64,000 clones, around 84% of which appear only once. The input for sequencing was CD4+ or CD8+ T cells sorted from blood, taken in a trial of the OX40 agonist ivuxolimab. The receptors were gathered from an adult with an advanced solid tumor such as melanoma, head and neck, liver or kidney cancer. Both conserved end residues are part of each CDR3. The D gene is left open where the match is weak. Expanded clones are given a class, and other clones once, few, many or no size at all.

j_call d_call clone_size v_call cdr3_nt cdr3_aa
TRBJ1-2 NA NA TRBV9 TGTGCCAGCAGCACACAGGTTGGCGGCTACACCTTC CASSTQVGGYTF
TRBJ2-5 NA NA TRBV30 TGTGCCTGGGGCCGGCAGGGCATTCAAGAGACCCAGTACTTC CAWGRQGIQETQYF
TRBJ1-2 NA once TRBV19 TGTGCCAGTAACAGTGGCGATGGCTACACCTTC CASNSGDGYTF
TRBJ2-5 NA few TRBV5-6 TGTGCCAGCAGCCCGACGGGGACAGAGACCCAGTACTTC CASSPTGTETQYF
TRBJ1-1 NA NA TRBV7-2 TGTGCCAGCAGCCCGACAGGCGATTGGGGCACTGAAGCTTTCTTT CASSPTGDWGTEAFF
TRBJ2-5 TRBD2 NA TRBV4-3 TGCGCCAGCAGCCAAGGAGCGGGGGGTTCTCGGGAGACCCAGTACTTC CASSQGAGGSRETQYF
TRBJ2-1 NA NA TRBV7-3 TGTGCCAGCAGCTTAACCCAGGACCACTACAATGAGCAGTTCTTC CASSLTQDHYNEQFF
TRBJ2-7 TRBD1 NA TRBV14 TGTGCCAGCAGCCCCAATCGCGGGACAGGGTCCTACGAGCAGTACTTC CASSPNRGTGSYEQYF
TRBJ2-4 NA NA TRBV6-1 TGTGCCAGCAGTGCCCGGGTCGGACTCGATATAGCCAAAAACATTCAGTACTTC CASSARVGLDIAKNIQYF
TRBJ1-2 NA medium-sized TRBV5-3 TGTGCCAGAAGCTTGAAAGTGGACGGCTACACCTTC CARSLKVDGYTF
TRBJ1-2 NA NA TRBV5-1 TGCGCCAGCAGCGGGGAGAACTATGGCTACACCTTC CASSGENYGYTF
TRBJ2-6 NA NA TRBV7-3 TGTGCCAGCAGCTTTTACGGGGCCAACGTCCTGACTTTC CASSFYGANVLTF
TRBJ1-3 NA NA TRBV19 TGTGCCAGTAGTATAGCCTCTCGACAGACACTCTCTGGAAACACCATATATTTT CASSIASRQTLSGNTIYF
TRBJ2-7 TRBD2 few TRBV19 TGTGCCAGTAGTATTGGTACTAGCGGGAGCTACGAGCAGTACTTC CASSIGTSGSYEQYF
TRBJ1-1 NA NA TRBV7-2 TGTGCCAGCAGCGGGGGGAGCAGGAGGACTGAAGCTTTCTTT CASSGGSRRTEAFF
TRBJ2-7 TRBD2 NA TRBV18 TGTGCCAGCTCATCGGCGGGGGAAAGCCACGAGCAGTACTTC CASSSAGESHEQYF
TRBJ2-7 TRBD2 NA TRBV2 TGTGCCAGCAGTATACTAGCGGGAGGCCAGGGGTACGAGCAGTACTTC CASSILAGGQGYEQYF
TRBJ2-5 NA NA TRBV10-1 TGCGCCAGCACGGTGGGGCCTGGAGAGACCCAGTACTTC CASTVGPGETQYF
TRBJ2-7 NA NA TRBV7-3 TGTGCCAGCAGCCCACGCGAGGTAGACCGCTCCTACGAGCAGTACTTC CASSPREVDRSYEQYF
TRBJ2-7 NA NA TRBV18 TGTGCCAGCTCACGTCCGACAGACTACGAGCAGTACTTC CASSRPTDYEQYF
TRBJ2-7 TRBD2 NA TRBV11-3 TGTGCCAGCAGCTTAGTTCTAGCGGGAGGGGGATCCTACGAGCAGTACTTC CASSLVLAGGGSYEQYF
TRBJ1-5 NA NA TRBV5-1 TGCGCCAGCAGCTTGGGCAGCAATCAGCCCCAGCATTTT CASSLGSNQPQHF
TRBJ2-7 NA NA TRBV7-2 TGTGCCAGCAGCTTAGGAACAGGGACCTACGAGCAGTACTTC CASSLGTGTYEQYF